This TCR beta chain is from a study of T cells in Graves' hyperthyroidism and ophthalmopathy. Amplified TCR beta CDR3 regions derived from RNA transcripts. The primer set for the first-round RT-PCR of the TCR CDR3 was HTBI. TCRdb fed the multiplex PCR reads into MiXCR, producing one record per CDR3 protein. The sample lists 300,000 to 450,000 distinct CDR3 sequences; approximately 15% were seen once. If no ophthalmopathy progression occurred within 18 months, Graves' hyperthyroidism was stable. Among the patients, aged 18 to 65, hyperthyroidism was newly diagnosed and had lasted under 2 months. For the diagnoses, clinical symptoms, serum thyroxine and TRAb, thyroid ultrasound and orbital computed tomography were used. The authors obtained PBMCs from more than 8 ml of fresh peripheral blood. The sample holds many counts of this clonotype. This clonotype originated in a woman between 55 and 75 years old with Graves' hyperthyroidism. Sequencing used blood.

CDR3 region: CASSLALAGVSYEQYF. CDR3 coding DNA: TGCGCCAGCAGCTTGGCTCTAGCGGGAGTCTCCTACGAGCAGTACTTC. The chain joins TRBV5-1 to TRBJ2-7; TRBD2 matches at 10 bases. CDR3 length: 16 amino acids. V lost 0 bases and J lost 0; bases outside the gene matches: 3. Germline V gives CDR1 SGHRS, CDR2 YFSETQ.